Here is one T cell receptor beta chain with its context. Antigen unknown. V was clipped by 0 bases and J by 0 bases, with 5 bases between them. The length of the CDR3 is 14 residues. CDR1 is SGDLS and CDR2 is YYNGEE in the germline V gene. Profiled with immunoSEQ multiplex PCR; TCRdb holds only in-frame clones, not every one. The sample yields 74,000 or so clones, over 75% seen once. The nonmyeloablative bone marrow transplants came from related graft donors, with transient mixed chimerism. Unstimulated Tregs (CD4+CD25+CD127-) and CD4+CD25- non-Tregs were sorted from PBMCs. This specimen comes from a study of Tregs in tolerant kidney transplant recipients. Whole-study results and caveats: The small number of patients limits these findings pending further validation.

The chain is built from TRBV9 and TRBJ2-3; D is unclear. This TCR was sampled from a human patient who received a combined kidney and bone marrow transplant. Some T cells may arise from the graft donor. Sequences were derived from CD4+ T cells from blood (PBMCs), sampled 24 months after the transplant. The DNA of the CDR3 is TGTGCCAGCAGCGTAGTCGTGAGCACAGATACGCAGTATTTT. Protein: CASSVVVSTDTQYF.